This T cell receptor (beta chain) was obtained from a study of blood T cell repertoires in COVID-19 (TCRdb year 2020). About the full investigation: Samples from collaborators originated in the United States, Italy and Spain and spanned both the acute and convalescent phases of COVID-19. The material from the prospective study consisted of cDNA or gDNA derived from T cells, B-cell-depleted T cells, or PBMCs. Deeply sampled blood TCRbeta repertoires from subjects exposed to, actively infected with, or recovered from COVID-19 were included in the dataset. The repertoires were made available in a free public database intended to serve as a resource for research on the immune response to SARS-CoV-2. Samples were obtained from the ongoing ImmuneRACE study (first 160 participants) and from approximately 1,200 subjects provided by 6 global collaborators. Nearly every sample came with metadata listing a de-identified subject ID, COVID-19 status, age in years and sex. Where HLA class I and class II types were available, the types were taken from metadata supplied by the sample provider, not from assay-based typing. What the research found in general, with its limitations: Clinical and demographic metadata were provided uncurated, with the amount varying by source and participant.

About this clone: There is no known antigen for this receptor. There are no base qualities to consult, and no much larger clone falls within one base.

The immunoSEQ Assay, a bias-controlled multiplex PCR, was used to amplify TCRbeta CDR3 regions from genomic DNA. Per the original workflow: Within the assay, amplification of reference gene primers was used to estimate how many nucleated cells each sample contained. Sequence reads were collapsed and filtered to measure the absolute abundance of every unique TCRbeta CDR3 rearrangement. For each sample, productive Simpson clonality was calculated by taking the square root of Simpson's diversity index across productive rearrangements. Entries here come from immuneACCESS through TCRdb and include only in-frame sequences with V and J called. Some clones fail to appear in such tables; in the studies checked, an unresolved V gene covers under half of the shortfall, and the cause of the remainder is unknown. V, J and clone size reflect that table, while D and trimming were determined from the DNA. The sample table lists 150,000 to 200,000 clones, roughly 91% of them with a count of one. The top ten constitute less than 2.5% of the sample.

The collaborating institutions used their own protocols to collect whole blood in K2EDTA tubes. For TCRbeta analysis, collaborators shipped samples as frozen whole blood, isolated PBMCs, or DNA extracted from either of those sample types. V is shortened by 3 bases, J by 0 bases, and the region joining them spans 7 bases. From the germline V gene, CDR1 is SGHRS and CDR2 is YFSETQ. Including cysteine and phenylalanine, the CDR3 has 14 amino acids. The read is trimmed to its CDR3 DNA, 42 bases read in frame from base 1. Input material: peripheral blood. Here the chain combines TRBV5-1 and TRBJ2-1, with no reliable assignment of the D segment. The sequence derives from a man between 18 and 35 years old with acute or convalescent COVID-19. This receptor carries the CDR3 CASSSESSYNEQFF. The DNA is TGCGCCAGCAGCTCGGAGAGCTCCTACAATGAGCAGTTCTTC.